These T cell receptor beta chains were read from a single sample in a study of metastatic and nonmetastatic thyroid tumors. TCRdb ran MiXCR on the PCR reads. This table has fewer than 70,000 clones, just under 30% appearing once. Sequenced sample: blood. Source of these receptors: a female donor with papillary thyroid cancer or a benign thyroid nodule (not recorded which). Some clones in this sample may be carry-over from other donors' samples. CDR3s include the opening cysteine and the closing phenylalanine or tryptophan. The D gene is left open where the match is weak. Not all rows give a size; the values are once, few, many and, for expanded clones, a class.

abundance: .; d_gene: .; v_gene: TRBV28; j_gene: TRBJ1-2; CDR3aa: CASSYRTGPGYGYTF; CDR3nt: TGTGCCAGCAGTTACCGCACAGGGCCGGGGTATGGCTACACCTTC
abundance: .; d_gene: .; v_gene: TRBV7-2; j_gene: TRBJ1-3; CDR3aa: CASSLETGSGNTIYF; CDR3nt: TGTGCCAGCAGCTTAGAAACAGGCTCTGGAAACACCATATATTTT
abundance: few; d_gene: TRBD1; v_gene: TRBV28; j_gene: TRBJ1-1; CDR3aa: CASSLFGQGGTEAFF; CDR3nt: TGTGCCAGCAGTTTATTCGGACAGGGTGGCACTGAAGCTTTCTTT
abundance: many; d_gene: .; v_gene: TRBV30; j_gene: TRBJ2-7; CDR3aa: CAWSGEDETYEQYF; CDR3nt: TGTGCCTGGAGTGGGGAGGATGAGACCTACGAGCAGTACTTC
abundance: .; d_gene: TRBD1; v_gene: TRBV20-1; j_gene: TRBJ2-5; CDR3aa: CSASGTGGTETQYF; CDR3nt: TGCAGTGCCTCTGGGACAGGGGGAACAGAGACCCAGTACTTC
abundance: .; d_gene: .; v_gene: TRBV7-9; j_gene: TRBJ2-7; CDR3aa: CASSLAGGREQYF; CDR3nt: TGTGCCAGCAGCCTTGCCGGGGGGCGCGAGCAGTACTTC
abundance: .; d_gene: .; v_gene: TRBV6-1; j_gene: TRBJ2-7; CDR3aa: CASSEDRASRGQYF; CDR3nt: TGTGCCAGCAGTGAAGACAGGGCCTCTCGAGGGCAGTACTTC
abundance: few; d_gene: .; v_gene: TRBV28; j_gene: TRBJ1-2; CDR3aa: CASSSAGNGYTF; CDR3nt: TGTGCCAGCAGTTCAGCAGGGAACGGCTACACCTTC
abundance: few; d_gene: TRBD1; v_gene: TRBV11-2; j_gene: TRBJ1-3; CDR3aa: CASSLQSWTGFASGNTIYF; CDR3nt: TGTGCCAGCAGCCTACAGTCTTGGACAGGTTTTGCCTCTGGAAACACCATATATTTT
abundance: many; d_gene: .; v_gene: TRBV7-3; j_gene: TRBJ2-2; CDR3aa: CASSLISAGELFF; CDR3nt: TGTGCCAGCAGCTTAATATCCGCCGGGGAGCTGTTTTTT
abundance: few; d_gene: .; v_gene: TRBV6-9; j_gene: TRBJ1-1; CDR3aa: CASSYGSGLRAFF; CDR3nt: TGTGCCAGCAGTTATGGATCAGGGCTACGGGCTTTCTTT
abundance: .; d_gene: TRBD1; v_gene: TRBV6-1; j_gene: TRBJ2-1; CDR3aa: CASSENTGDYNEQFF; CDR3nt: TGTGCCAGCAGCGAGAATACAGGGGACTACAATGAGCAGTTCTTC
abundance: .; d_gene: TRBD2; v_gene: TRBV11-2; j_gene: TRBJ2-3; CDR3aa: CASSLKPGLAGDTQYF; CDR3nt: TGTGCCAGCAGCTTAAAACCGGGACTAGCGGGAGATACGCAGTATTTT
abundance: few; d_gene: TRBD1; v_gene: TRBV24-1; j_gene: TRBJ2-2; CDR3aa: CATSDWTGYNTRELFF; CDR3nt: TGTGCCACCAGTGACTGGACAGGGTACAACACCAGGGAGCTGTTTTTT
abundance: .; d_gene: TRBD2; v_gene: TRBV12-3/TRBV12-4; j_gene: TRBJ2-3; CDR3aa: CASSPGTSGTDTQYF; CDR3nt: TGTGCCAGCAGTCCCGGGACTAGCGGCACAGATACGCAGTATTTT
abundance: .; d_gene: .; v_gene: TRBV20-1; j_gene: TRBJ1-1; CDR3aa: CSARPTTGSDTEAFF; CDR3nt: TGCAGTGCTAGACCCACTACAGGGTCAGACACTGAAGCTTTCTTT
abundance: few; d_gene: .; v_gene: TRBV6-2/TRBV6-3; j_gene: TRBJ1-6; CDR3aa: CASSYDGNSPLHF; CDR3nt: TGTGCCAGCAGTTACGACGGTAATTCACCCCTCCACTTT
abundance: many; d_gene: .; v_gene: TRBV7-9; j_gene: TRBJ1-1; CDR3aa: CASSREVISGEAFF; CDR3nt: TGTGCCAGCAGCCGCGAGGTAATCAGTGGGGAAGCTTTCTTT
abundance: .; d_gene: .; v_gene: TRBV6-1; j_gene: TRBJ1-3; CDR3aa: CASNRGGGLSGNTIYF; CDR3nt: TGTGCCAGCAATCGGGGAGGAGGGCTCTCTGGAAACACCATATATTTT
abundance: few; d_gene: TRBD1; v_gene: TRBV28; j_gene: TRBJ1-2; CDR3aa: CASGGGQGAVYGYTF; CDR3nt: TGTGCCAGCGGGGGGGGACAGGGGGCGGTCTATGGCTACACCTTC
abundance: .; d_gene: TRBD1; v_gene: TRBV5-1; j_gene: TRBJ1-2; CDR3aa: CASRTGQGNYGYTF; CDR3nt: TGCGCCAGCCGGACGGGACAGGGTAATTATGGCTACACCTTC
abundance: .; d_gene: .; v_gene: TRBV28; j_gene: TRBJ1-6; CDR3aa: CASTNGIAAYNSPLHF; CDR3nt: TGTGCCAGCACCAACGGCATCGCGGCTTATAATTCACCCCTCCACTTT
abundance: .; d_gene: .; v_gene: TRBV7-9; j_gene: TRBJ1-2; CDR3aa: CASSLGAGYGYTF; CDR3nt: TGTGCCAGCAGCTTAGGGGCAGGGTATGGCTACACCTTC
abundance: .; d_gene: .; v_gene: TRBV2; j_gene: TRBJ1-2; CDR3aa: CASSDLGVGSYGYTF; CDR3nt: TGTGCCAGCAGTGATTTGGGCGTAGGGTCCTATGGCTACACCTTC
abundance: once; d_gene: .; v_gene: TRBV20-1; j_gene: TRBJ1-2; CDR3aa: CSGYRNRPPYGYTF; CDR3nt: TGCAGTGGTTACAGGAACCGGCCACCCTATGGCTACACCTTC
abundance: few; d_gene: .; v_gene: TRBV12-3/TRBV12-4; j_gene: TRBJ1-5; CDR3aa: CASSLEVQPQHF; CDR3nt: TGTGCCAGCAGTTTGGAGGTTCAGCCCCAGCATTTT
abundance: .; d_gene: .; v_gene: TRBV6-5; j_gene: TRBJ1-6; CDR3aa: CASSYRIQLHNSPLHF; CDR3nt: TGTGCCAGCAGTTACCGGATACAACTACATAATTCACCCCTCCACTTT
abundance: few; d_gene: .; v_gene: TRBV19; j_gene: TRBJ1-5; CDR3aa: CASSIVGGGQPQHF; CDR3nt: TGTGCCAGTAGTATAGTGGGAGGGGGTCAGCCCCAGCATTTT
abundance: .; d_gene: .; v_gene: TRBV6-1; j_gene: TRBJ1-1; CDR3aa: CASSPGAIDTEAFF; CDR3nt: TGTGCCAGCAGTCCCGGGGCGATCGACACTGAAGCTTTCTTT
abundance: few; d_gene: TRBD1; v_gene: TRBV11-2; j_gene: TRBJ2-2; CDR3aa: CASRDWRTGVLDGELFF; CDR3nt: TGTGCCAGCAGGGATTGGAGGACAGGGGTTTTGGACGGGGAGCTGTTTTTT
abundance: .; d_gene: .; v_gene: TRBV12-3/TRBV12-4; j_gene: TRBJ1-1; CDR3aa: CASSLEPGNTEAFF; CDR3nt: TGTGCCAGCAGTTTAGAGCCAGGAAACACTGAAGCTTTCTTT
abundance: few; d_gene: .; v_gene: TRBV6-2/TRBV6-3; j_gene: TRBJ2-2; CDR3aa: CASSYVETGELFF; CDR3nt: TGTGCCAGCAGTTACGTGGAGACCGGGGAGCTGTTTTTT
abundance: .; d_gene: TRBD2; v_gene: TRBV7-3; j_gene: TRBJ2-7; CDR3aa: CASSPGLAQGQYF; CDR3nt: TGTGCCAGCAGCCCGGGACTAGCCCAAGGGCAGTACTTC
abundance: .; d_gene: TRBD2; v_gene: TRBV11-3; j_gene: TRBJ2-3; CDR3aa: CASSMSGRETDTQYF; CDR3nt: TGTGCCAGCAGCATGAGCGGGAGGGAAACAGATACGCAGTATTTT
abundance: few; d_gene: .; v_gene: TRBV28; j_gene: TRBJ2-1; CDR3aa: CASSLMRYNEQFF; CDR3nt: TGTGCCAGCAGTTTAATGCGCTACAATGAGCAGTTCTTC
abundance: .; d_gene: TRBD2; v_gene: TRBV19; j_gene: TRBJ2-1; CDR3aa: CASSIGLADYNEQFF; CDR3nt: TGTGCCAGTAGTATAGGACTAGCGGACTACAATGAGCAGTTCTTC
abundance: .; d_gene: .; v_gene: TRBV30; j_gene: TRBJ1-3; CDR3aa: CAWSVHGGSTIYF; CDR3nt: TGTGCCTGGAGTGTACATGGGGGAAGCACCATATATTTT
abundance: .; d_gene: TRBD1; v_gene: TRBV20-1; j_gene: TRBJ1-1; CDR3aa: CSPRQGAMTEAFF; CDR3nt: TGCAGTCCTCGACAGGGGGCAATGACTGAAGCTTTCTTT
abundance: .; d_gene: TRBD1; v_gene: TRBV5-1; j_gene: TRBJ2-2; CDR3aa: CASSLDAGQGTGELFF; CDR3nt: TGCGCCAGCAGCTTGGACGCGGGACAGGGGACCGGGGAGCTGTTTTTT
abundance: medium-sized; d_gene: TRBD2; v_gene: TRBV6-2/TRBV6-3; j_gene: TRBJ2-1; CDR3aa: CASSLTSGRPRTYNEQFF; CDR3nt: TGTGCCAGCAGTCTGACTAGCGGGAGGCCCAGAACCTACAATGAGCAGTTCTTC
abundance: many; d_gene: TRBD2; v_gene: TRBV28; j_gene: TRBJ2-7; CDR3aa: CASSLRTRSYEQYF; CDR3nt: TGTGCCAGCAGTTTACGGACTAGATCCTACGAGCAGTACTTC
abundance: many; d_gene: .; v_gene: TRBV20-1; j_gene: TRBJ1-2; CDR3aa: CNAVDNANYGYTF; CDR3nt: TGCAATGCCGTGGACAACGCTAACTATGGCTACACCTTC
abundance: .; d_gene: TRBD2; v_gene: TRBV5-1; j_gene: TRBJ2-1; CDR3aa: CASSSPPLSQRERYNEQFF; CDR3nt: TGCGCCAGCAGCTCCCCTCCCCTCTCCCAGCGGGAGCGGTACAATGAGCAGTTCTTC
abundance: .; d_gene: TRBD2; v_gene: TRBV5-1; j_gene: TRBJ2-7; CDR3aa: CASSLGGLALYEQYF; CDR3nt: TGCGCCAGCAGCTTGGGGGGACTAGCCTTATACGAGCAGTACTTC
abundance: few; d_gene: .; v_gene: TRBV6-1; j_gene: TRBJ1-6; CDR3aa: CASSETANSPLHF; CDR3nt: TGTGCCAGCAGTGAGACAGCTAATTCACCCCTCCACTTT
abundance: few; d_gene: .; v_gene: TRBV4-1; j_gene: TRBJ1-4; CDR3aa: CASSQGGDGETTNEKLFF; CDR3nt: TGCGCCAGCAGCCAAGGGGGGGACGGAGAGACAACTAATGAAAAACTGTTTTTT
abundance: .; d_gene: TRBD2; v_gene: TRBV20-1; j_gene: TRBJ2-7; CDR3aa: CSARRPSGRNEQYF; CDR3nt: TGCAGTGCTAGAAGGCCTAGCGGGAGAAACGAGCAGTACTTC
abundance: once; d_gene: TRBD1; v_gene: TRBV18; j_gene: TRBJ2-7; CDR3aa: CASSHGQGYEQYF; CDR3nt: TGTGCCAGCTCCCACGGACAGGGCTACGAGCAGTACTTC
abundance: many; d_gene: .; v_gene: TRBV27; j_gene: TRBJ2-3; CDR3aa: CASSFGGADTQYF; CDR3nt: TGCGCCAGCAGTTTCGGGGGCGCAGATACGCAGTATTTT
abundance: .; d_gene: TRBD1; v_gene: TRBV30; j_gene: TRBJ1-2; CDR3aa: CASRQGNYGYTF; CDR3nt: TGTGCCTCTAGACAGGGGAACTATGGCTACACCTTC
abundance: .; d_gene: .; v_gene: TRBV4-1; j_gene: TRBJ2-7; CDR3aa: CASSRPEGEQYF; CDR3nt: TGCGCCAGCAGCCGACCCGAGGGCGAGCAGTACTTC
abundance: few; d_gene: TRBD1; v_gene: TRBV28; j_gene: TRBJ2-7; CDR3aa: CASRQTGTSYEQYF; CDR3nt: TGTGCCAGCAGACAGACAGGGACGTCCTACGAGCAGTACTTC
abundance: .; d_gene: .; v_gene: TRBV11-1; j_gene: TRBJ2-3; CDR3aa: CASSHGGRIGNTQYF; CDR3nt: TGTGCCAGCAGCCATGGGGGTCGGATCGGGAATACGCAGTATTTT
abundance: .; d_gene: TRBD2; v_gene: TRBV20-1; j_gene: TRBJ2-7; CDR3aa: CSARDLAGAPYEQYF; CDR3nt: TGCAGTGCTAGAGATCTAGCGGGAGCCCCCTACGAGCAGTACTTC
abundance: .; d_gene: .; v_gene: TRBV12-3/TRBV12-4; j_gene: TRBJ1-1; CDR3aa: CASTPGLSNTEAFF; CDR3nt: TGTGCCAGCACCCCGGGACTCTCCAACACTGAAGCTTTCTTT
abundance: .; d_gene: TRBD1; v_gene: TRBV4-2; j_gene: TRBJ1-4; CDR3aa: CASSQDRGLANEKLFF; CDR3nt: TGTGCCAGCAGCCAGGACAGGGGGCTAGCTAATGAAAAACTGTTTTTT
abundance: .; d_gene: .; v_gene: TRBV6-2/TRBV6-3; j_gene: TRBJ2-2; CDR3aa: CASKQGRLTGELFF; CDR3nt: TGTGCCAGCAAGCAGGGGCGTTTGACCGGGGAGCTGTTTTTT
abundance: once; d_gene: .; v_gene: TRBV7-8; j_gene: TRBJ1-2; CDR3aa: CASSLIGGMNYGYTF; CDR3nt: TGTGCCAGCAGCTTAATAGGGGGAATGAACTATGGCTACACCTTC
abundance: medium-sized; d_gene: TRBD2; v_gene: TRBV5-1; j_gene: TRBJ2-2; CDR3aa: CASSPSVAGYTGELFF; CDR3nt: TGCGCCAGCAGCCCCTCGGTAGCGGGGTACACCGGGGAGCTGTTTTTT
abundance: .; d_gene: .; v_gene: TRBV11-2; j_gene: TRBJ2-1; CDR3aa: CASSLHAFEQFF; CDR3nt: TGTGCCAGCAGCCTGCACGCCTTCGAGCAGTTCTTC